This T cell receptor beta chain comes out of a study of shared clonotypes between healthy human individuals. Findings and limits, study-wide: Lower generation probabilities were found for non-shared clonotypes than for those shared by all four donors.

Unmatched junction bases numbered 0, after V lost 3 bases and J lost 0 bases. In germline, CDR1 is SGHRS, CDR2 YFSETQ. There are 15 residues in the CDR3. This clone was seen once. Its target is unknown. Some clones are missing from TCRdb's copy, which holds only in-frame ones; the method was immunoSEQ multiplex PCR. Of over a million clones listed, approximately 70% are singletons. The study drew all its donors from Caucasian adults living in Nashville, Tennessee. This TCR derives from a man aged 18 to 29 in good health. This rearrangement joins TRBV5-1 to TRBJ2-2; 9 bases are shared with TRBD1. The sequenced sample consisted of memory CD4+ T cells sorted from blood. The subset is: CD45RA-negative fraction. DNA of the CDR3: TGCGCCAGCAGCTGGACAGGGGCGAACACCGGGGAGCTGTTTTTT. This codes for CASSWTGANTGELFF.